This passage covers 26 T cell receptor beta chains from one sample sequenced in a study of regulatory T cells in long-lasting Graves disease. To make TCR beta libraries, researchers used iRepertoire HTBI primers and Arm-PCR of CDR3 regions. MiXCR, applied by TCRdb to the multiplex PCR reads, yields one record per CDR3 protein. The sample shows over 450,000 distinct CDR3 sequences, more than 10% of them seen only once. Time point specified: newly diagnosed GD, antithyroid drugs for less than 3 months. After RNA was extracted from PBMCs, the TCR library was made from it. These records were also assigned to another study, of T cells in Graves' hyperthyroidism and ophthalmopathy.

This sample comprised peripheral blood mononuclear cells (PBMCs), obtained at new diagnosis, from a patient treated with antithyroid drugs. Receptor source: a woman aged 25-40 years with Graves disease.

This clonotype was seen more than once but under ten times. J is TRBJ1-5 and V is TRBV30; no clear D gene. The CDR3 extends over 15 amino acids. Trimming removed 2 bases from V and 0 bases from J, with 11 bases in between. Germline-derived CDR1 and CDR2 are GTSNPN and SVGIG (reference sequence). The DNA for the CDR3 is TGTGCCTGGAGTCCAAGGGTTTATAGCAATCAGCCCCAGCATTTT. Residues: CAWSPRVYSNQPQHF.

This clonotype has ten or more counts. CDR3 DNA: TGTGCCAGCATGCCTTTAGCGGGAACGGTGCCTGAGCAGTTCTTC. This gives the protein CASMPLAGTVPEQFF. The rearrangement joins TRBV19 to TRBJ2-1; TRBD2 aligns across 8 bases. This CDR3 is built from 15 residues. Trimming cost V 9 bases and J 9 bases; bases outside gene matches: 16. CDR1 is LNHDA, CDR2 SQIVND, per germline (reference sequence).

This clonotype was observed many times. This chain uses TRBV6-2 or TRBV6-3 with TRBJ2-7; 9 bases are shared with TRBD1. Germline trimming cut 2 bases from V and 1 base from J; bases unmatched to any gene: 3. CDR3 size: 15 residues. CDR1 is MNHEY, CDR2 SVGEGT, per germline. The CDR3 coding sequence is TGTGCCAGCAGTTACGCCGGGACAGGGTCCTACGAGCAGTACTTC. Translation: CASSYAGTGSYEQYF.

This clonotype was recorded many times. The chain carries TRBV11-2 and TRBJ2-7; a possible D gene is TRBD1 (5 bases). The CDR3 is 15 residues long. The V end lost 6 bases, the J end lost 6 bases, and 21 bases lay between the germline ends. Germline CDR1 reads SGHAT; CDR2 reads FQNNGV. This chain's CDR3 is CASRNRQGGRREQYF. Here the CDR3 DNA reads TGTGCCAGCAGGAATCGGCAGGGTGGACGACGCGAGCAGTACTTC.

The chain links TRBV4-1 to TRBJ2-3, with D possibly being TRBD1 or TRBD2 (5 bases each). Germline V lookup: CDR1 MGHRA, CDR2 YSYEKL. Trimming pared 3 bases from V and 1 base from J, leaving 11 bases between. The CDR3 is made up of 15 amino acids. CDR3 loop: CASSQDLGGTDTQYF. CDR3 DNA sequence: TGCGCCAGCAGCCAGGACCTGGGGGGCACAGATACGCAGTATTTT.

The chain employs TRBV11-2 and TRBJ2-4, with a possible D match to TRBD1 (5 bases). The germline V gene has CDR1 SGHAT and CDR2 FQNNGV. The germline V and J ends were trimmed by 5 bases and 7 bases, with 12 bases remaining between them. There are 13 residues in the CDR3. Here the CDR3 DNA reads TGTGCCAGCAGCCTATCGACAGCGAACATTCAGTACTTC. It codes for CASSLSTANIQYF.

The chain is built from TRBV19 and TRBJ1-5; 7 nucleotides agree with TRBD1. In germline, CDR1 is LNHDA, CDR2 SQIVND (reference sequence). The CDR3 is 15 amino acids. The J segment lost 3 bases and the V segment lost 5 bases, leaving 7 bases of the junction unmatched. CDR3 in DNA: TGTGCCAGTAGTTACTCGACAGGGCCCAATCAGCCCCAGCATTTT. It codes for CASSYSTGPNQPQHF.

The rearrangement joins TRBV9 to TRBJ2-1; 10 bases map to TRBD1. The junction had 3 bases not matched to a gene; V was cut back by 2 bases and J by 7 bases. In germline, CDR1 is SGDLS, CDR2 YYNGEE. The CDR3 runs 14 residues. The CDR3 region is CASSVWDRGNEQFF. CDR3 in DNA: TGTGCCAGCAGCGTGTGGGACAGGGGTAATGAGCAGTTCTTC.

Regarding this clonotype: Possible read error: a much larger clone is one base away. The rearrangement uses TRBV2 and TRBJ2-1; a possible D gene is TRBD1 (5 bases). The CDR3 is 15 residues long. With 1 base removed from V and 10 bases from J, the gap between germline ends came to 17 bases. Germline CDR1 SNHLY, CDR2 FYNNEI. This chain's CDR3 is CASSEGLGLGYEQFF. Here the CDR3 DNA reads TGTGCCAGCAGTGAAGGACTGGGGCTAGGGTACGAGCAGTTCTTC.

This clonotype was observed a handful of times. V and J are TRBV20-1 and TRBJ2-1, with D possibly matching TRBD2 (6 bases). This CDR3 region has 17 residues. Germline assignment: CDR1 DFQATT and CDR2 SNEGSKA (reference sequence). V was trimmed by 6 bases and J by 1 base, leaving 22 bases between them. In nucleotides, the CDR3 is TGCAGTGCCCCAGGGCCCATTGGCGGGATTTCCTACAATGAGCAGTTCTTC. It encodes CSAPGPIGGISYNEQFF.

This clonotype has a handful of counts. The CDR3 region has the DNA TGCAGTGCTGGCAGGGGGCTCGGCTATGGCTACACCTTC. Protein sequence: CSAGRGLGYGYTF. The chain uses TRBV20-1 and TRBJ1-2; 8 positions match TRBD1. The CDR3 is made up of 13 amino acids. V was clipped by 5 bases and J by 4 bases; unmatched bases: 6. Germline V gene sequence: CDR1 DFQATT, CDR2 SNEGSKA (reference sequence).

CDR3 protein: CASSWGFGGLSYEQYF. CDR3 nucleotide sequence: TGTGCCAGCAGCTGGGGGTTTGGGGGCCTCTCCTACGAGCAGTACTTC. The chain carries TRBV11-3 and TRBJ2-7; a weak D match, TRBD1 (6 bases). The CDR3 covers 16 residues. The ends were cut back, 4 bases at V and 0 bases at J, with 16 bases in the middle. CDR1 and CDR2 (germline): SGHNT, YENEEA.

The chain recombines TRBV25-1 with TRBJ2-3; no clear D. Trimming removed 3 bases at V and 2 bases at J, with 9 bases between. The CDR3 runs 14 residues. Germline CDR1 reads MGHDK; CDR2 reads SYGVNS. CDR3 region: CASSDPRTTDTQYF. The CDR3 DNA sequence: TGTGCCAGCAGTGATCCCCGGACCACAGATACGCAGTATTTT.

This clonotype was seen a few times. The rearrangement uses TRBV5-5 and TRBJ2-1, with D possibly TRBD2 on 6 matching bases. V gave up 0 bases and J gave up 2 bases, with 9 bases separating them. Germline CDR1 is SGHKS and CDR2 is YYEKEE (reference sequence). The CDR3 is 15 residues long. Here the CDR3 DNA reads TGTGCCAGCAGCTTGGGAAGGACTACCTACAATGAGCAGTTCTTC. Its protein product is CASSLGRTTYNEQFF.

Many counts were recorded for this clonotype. DNA of the CDR3: TGTGCCAGCAGCTTAAAGACTAGCGGGGTAGAAGAGACCCAGTACTTC. Protein: CASSLKTSGVEETQYF. This rearrangement joins TRBV13 to TRBJ2-5, with TRBD2 matching over 11 bases. CDR3 length equals 16 residues. V lost 2 bases to trimming and J lost 3 bases; unmatched junction nucleotides: 5. Germline V gene lookup returns CDR1 PRHDT and CDR2 FYEKMQ (reference sequence). Based on the CDR3 plus reference TRBV13 and TRBJ2-5, the full variable domain is AAGVIQSPRHLIKEKRETATLKCYPIPRHDTVYWYQQGPGQDPQFLISFYEKMQSDKGSIPDRFSAQQFSDYHSELNMSSLELGDSALYFCASSLKTSGVEETQYFGPGTRLLVL.

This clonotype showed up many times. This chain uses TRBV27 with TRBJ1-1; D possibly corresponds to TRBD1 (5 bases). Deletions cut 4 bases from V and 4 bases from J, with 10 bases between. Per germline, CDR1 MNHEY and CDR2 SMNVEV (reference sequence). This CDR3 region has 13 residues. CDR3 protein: CASSSQGSTEAFF. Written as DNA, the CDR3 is TGTGCCAGCAGTTCTCAGGGTAGCACTGAAGCTTTCTTT.

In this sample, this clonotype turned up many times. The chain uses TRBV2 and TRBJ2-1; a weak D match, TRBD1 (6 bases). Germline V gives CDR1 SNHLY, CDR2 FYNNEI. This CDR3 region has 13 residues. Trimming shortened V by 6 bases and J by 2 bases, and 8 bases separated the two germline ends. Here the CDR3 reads CASSGTPYNEQFF. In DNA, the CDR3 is TGTGCCAGCAGCGGGACACCCTACAATGAGCAGTTCTTC.

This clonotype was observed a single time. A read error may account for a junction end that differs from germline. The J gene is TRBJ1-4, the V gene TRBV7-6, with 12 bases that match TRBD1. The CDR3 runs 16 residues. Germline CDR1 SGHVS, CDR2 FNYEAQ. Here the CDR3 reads CVSSEGTGGVYEKLFF. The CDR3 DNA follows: TGTGTCAGCAGCGAGGGGACAGGGGGCGTTTACGAAAAACTGTTTTTT.

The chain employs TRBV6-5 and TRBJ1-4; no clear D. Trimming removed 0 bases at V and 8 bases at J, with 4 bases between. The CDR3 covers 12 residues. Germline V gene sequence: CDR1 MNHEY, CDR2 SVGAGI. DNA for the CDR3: TGTGCCAGCAGTTACTCGCACGAAAAACTGTTTTTT. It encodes CASSYSHEKLFF.

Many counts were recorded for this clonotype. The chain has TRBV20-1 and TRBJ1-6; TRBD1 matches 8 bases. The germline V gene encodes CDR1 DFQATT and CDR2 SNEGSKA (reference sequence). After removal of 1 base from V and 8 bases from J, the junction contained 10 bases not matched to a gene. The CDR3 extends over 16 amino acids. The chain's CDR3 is CSARASGRGHDSPLHF. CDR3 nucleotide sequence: TGCAGTGCTAGAGCCTCGGGCAGGGGGCACGATTCACCCCTCCACTTT.

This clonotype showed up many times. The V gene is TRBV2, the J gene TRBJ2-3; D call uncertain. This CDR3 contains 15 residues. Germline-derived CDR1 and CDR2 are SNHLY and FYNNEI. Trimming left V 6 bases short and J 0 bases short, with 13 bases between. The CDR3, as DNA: TGTGCCAGCAGGAGAGAACCTTCTAGCACAGATACGCAGTATTTT. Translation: CASRREPSSTDTQYF.

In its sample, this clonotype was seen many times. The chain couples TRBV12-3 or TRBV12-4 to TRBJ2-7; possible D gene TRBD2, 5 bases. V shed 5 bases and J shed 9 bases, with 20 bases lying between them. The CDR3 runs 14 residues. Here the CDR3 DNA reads TGTGCCAGCAGTCCACCGCCGGACGCTCGGGGGCAGTACTTC. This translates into CASSPPPDARGQYF.

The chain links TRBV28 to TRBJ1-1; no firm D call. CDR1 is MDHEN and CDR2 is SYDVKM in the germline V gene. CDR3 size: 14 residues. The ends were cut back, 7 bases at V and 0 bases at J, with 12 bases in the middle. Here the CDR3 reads CASNPLIMNTEAFF. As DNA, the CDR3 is TGTGCCAGCAACCCATTGATTATGAACACTGAAGCTTTCTTT.

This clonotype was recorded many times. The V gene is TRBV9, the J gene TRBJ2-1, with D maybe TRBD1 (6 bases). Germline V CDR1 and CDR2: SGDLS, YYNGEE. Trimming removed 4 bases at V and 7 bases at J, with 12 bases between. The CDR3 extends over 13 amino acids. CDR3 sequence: CASSPRTVNEQFF. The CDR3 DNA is TGTGCCAGCAGCCCGCGGACAGTAAATGAGCAGTTCTTC.

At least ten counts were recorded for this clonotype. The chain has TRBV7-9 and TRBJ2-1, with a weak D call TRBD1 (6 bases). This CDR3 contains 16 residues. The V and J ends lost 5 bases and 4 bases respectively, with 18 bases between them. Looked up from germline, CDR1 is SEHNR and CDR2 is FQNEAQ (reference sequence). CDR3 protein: CASSALGGGFYNEQFF. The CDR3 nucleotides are TGTGCCAGCAGCGCCCTTGGGGGCGGGTTTTACAATGAGCAGTTCTTC.

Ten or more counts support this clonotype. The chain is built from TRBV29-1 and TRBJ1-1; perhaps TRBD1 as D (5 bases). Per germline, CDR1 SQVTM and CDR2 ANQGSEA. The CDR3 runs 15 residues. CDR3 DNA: TGCTCCTACCGTGGGGCAGGGAGTGTCGGCACTGAAGCTTTCTTT. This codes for CSYRGAGSVGTEAFF.